The 17 T cell receptor beta chains below were found in one sample sequenced in a study of PD-L1 blockade in urothelial cancer. The method was immunoSEQ multiplex PCR; TCRdb's version includes in-frame clones alone and lacks a portion of them. The sample lists 70,000 to 75,000 clones, 84% occurring once. Time point: pretreatment peripheral blood. The input for sequencing was PBMCs, taken around atezolizumab (anti-PD-L1) treatment. Source of these receptors: a woman in her 70s with urothelial cancer.

The chain couples TRBV9 to TRBJ2-3, with D possibly matching TRBD2 (5 bases). With 0 bases removed from V and 2 bases from J, the gap between germline ends came to 10 bases. This CDR3 spans 15 amino acids. The germline gives CDR1 SGDLS, CDR2 YYNGEE. CDR3 DNA: TGTGCCAGCAGCGTAGGTATCGGGGTCACAGATACGCAGTATTTT. Translation: CASSVGIGVTDTQYF.

This clone came up once. The same CDR3 is also encoded by other DNA sequences in this sample. J is TRBJ1-4 and V is TRBV19; maybe TRBD1 (5 bases). CDR1 and CDR2 (germline): LNHDA, SQIVND (reference sequence). CDR3 size: 15 residues. V lost 3 bases to trimming and J lost 0 bases, with 8 bases between them. Here the CDR3 reads CASSIGGATNEKLFF. Written as DNA, the CDR3 is TGTGCCAGTAGTATCGGGGGGGCAACTAATGAAAAACTGTTTTTT. Drawing the rest from reference TRBV19 and TRBJ1-4, the complete variable domain is DGGITQSPKYLFRKEGQNVTLSCEQNLNHDAMYWYRQDPGQGLRLIYYSQIVNDFQKGDIAEGYSVSREKKESFPLTVTSAQKNPTAFYLCASSIGGATNEKLFFGSGTQLSVL.

CDR3 in amino acids: CASSPTGIYGYTF. The CDR3 nucleotides are TGTGCCAGCAGCCCGACAGGGATCTATGGCTACACCTTC. The chain recombines TRBV7-9 with TRBJ1-2, with 7 positions matching TRBD1. V lost 5 bases to trimming and J lost 4 bases; unmatched junction nucleotides: 4. This CDR3 is 13 amino acids long. Germline CDR1 SEHNR, CDR2 FQNEAQ (reference sequence). Looking up the rest from reference TRBV7-9 and TRBJ1-2 gives the full variable domain: DTGVSQNPRHKITKRGQNVTFRCDPISEHNRLYWYRQTLGQGPEFLTYFQNEAQLEKSRLLSDRFSAERPKGSFSTLEIQRTEQGDSAMYLCASSPTGIYGYTFGSGTRLTVV.

CDR3 loop: CAWTTSGSDTQYF. The CDR3 bases are TGTGCCTGGACGACTAGCGGGAGCGATACGCAGTATTTT. The J gene is TRBJ2-3, the V gene TRBV30; 12 bases match TRBD2. Germline V CDR1 and CDR2: GTSNPN, SVGIG (reference sequence). The CDR3 contains 13 residues. With 4 bases clipped from V and 6 bases from J, the junction kept 2 bases outside the gene matches.

The table lists this clone with a few counts. The chain couples TRBV7-6 to TRBJ1-5; 8 bases fit TRBD1. Germline V lookup: CDR1 SGHVS, CDR2 FNYEAQ. The CDR3 is 15 residues long. V was pared by 1 base and J by 4 bases, with 3 bases of the junction left unmatched. CDR3 sequence reads: CASSLGTGHNQPQHF. As DNA, the CDR3 is TGTGCCAGCAGCTTAGGGACAGGGCATAATCAGCCCCAGCATTTT. The whole variable domain, remainder taken from reference TRBV7-6 and TRBJ1-5, is GAGVSQSPRYKVTKRGQDVALRCDPISGHVSLYWYRQALGQGPEFLTYFNYEAQQDKSGLPNDRFSAERPEGSISTLTIQRTEQRDSAMYRCASSLGTGHNQPQHFGDGTRLSIL.

The chain combines TRBV19 with TRBJ2-7; a possible D gene is TRBD1 (5 bases). Germline V CDR1 and CDR2: LNHDA, SQIVND (reference sequence). The CDR3 loop spans 13 amino acids. V was cut by 5 bases and J by 5 bases, with 13 bases left in between. As DNA, the CDR3 is TGTGCCAGTAGTCCTCGACAGATCCACGAGCAGTACTTC. This sequence encodes CASSPRQIHEQYF.

The J gene is TRBJ1-4, the V gene TRBV5-1; D remains unclear. CDR1 SGHRS and CDR2 YFSETQ come from the germline V gene. The CDR3 sequence is 13 residues long. V was trimmed by 5 bases and J by 4 bases, leaving 9 bases between them. CDR3 nucleotide sequence: TGCGCCAGCAGTGAGGCAGTTAATGAAAAACTGTTTTTT. Protein: CASSEAVNEKLFF.

The chain uses TRBV5-1 and TRBJ2-1, with a possible D match to TRBD1 (5 bases). Germline-derived CDR1 and CDR2 are SGHRS and YFSETQ. The CDR3 has 16 amino acids. Between the trimmed V and J ends, which lost 5 bases and 5 bases, there was a span of 20 bases. The CDR3 sequence is CASSEIRSSRDNEQFF. The CDR3 DNA sequence: TGCGCCAGCAGTGAAATTCGGTCGAGCAGGGACAATGAGCAGTTCTTC.

The chain recombines TRBV30 with TRBJ2-3; 7 bases map to TRBD2. Looked up from germline, CDR1 is GTSNPN and CDR2 is SVGIG (reference sequence). The CDR3 covers 15 residues. The CDR3 bases are TGTGGTTGGGGGGAGGGAGGCTCCCACACAGATACGCAGTATTTT. It translates to CGWGEGGSHTDTQYF.

The chain has TRBV13 and TRBJ2-3; D is possibly TRBD2 (5 bases). The length of the CDR3 is 15 residues. V lost 2 bases to trimming and J lost 1 base, with 10 bases between them. The germline V gene encodes CDR1 PRHDT and CDR2 FYEKMQ (reference sequence). The CDR3 DNA sequence: TGTGCCAGCAGCTTACCCCCCGGGGGCACAGATACGCAGTATTTT. Translating it yields CASSLPPGGTDTQYF.

J is TRBJ1-1 and V is TRBV19; 10 bases match TRBD1. The V and J ends lost 6 bases and 5 bases, in that order; junction bases with no gene match: 15. The germline V gene encodes CDR1 LNHDA and CDR2 SQIVND (reference sequence). CDR3 length: 17 amino acids. The CDR3 DNA follows: TGTGCCAGTAGCTCCTCGGACAGGGGGTACCGACGTACTGAAGCTTTCTTT. This encodes CASSSSDRGYRRTEAFF.

V and J are TRBV18 and TRBJ2-3, with a possible D match to TRBD2 (6 bases). Between the trimmed V and J ends, which lost 0 bases and 7 bases, there was a span of 11 bases. CDR3 length: 14 amino acids. The germline CDR1 and CDR2 sequences are KGHSH and LQKENI. As DNA, the CDR3 is TGTGCCAGCTCACCACCGCGGGGAAGGAATACGCAGTATTTT. Residues: CASSPPRGRNTQYF.

This CDR3 is CSVTGAREQYF. The CDR3 region has the DNA TGCAGCGTCACAGGGGCTCGCGAGCAGTACTTC. The chain is built from TRBV29-1 and TRBJ2-7, with 7 bases fitting TRBD1. Unmatched junction bases numbered 5, after V lost 6 bases and J lost 6 bases. CDR1 SQVTM and CDR2 ANQGSEA come from the germline V gene. This CDR3 region has 11 residues.

The V gene is TRBV11-1, the J gene TRBJ2-2; D possibly corresponds to TRBD2 (5 bases). Germline V CDR1 and CDR2: SGHAT, FQDESV (reference sequence). The V gene lost 5 bases and the J gene lost 2 bases, with 6 bases spanning the gap. The CDR3 is 13 amino acids. Here the CDR3 DNA reads TGTGCCAGCAGCGGACTTAACACCGGGGAGCTGTTTTTT. This translates into CASSGLNTGELFF.

The genes are TRBV30 and TRBJ2-1; 10 nucleotides align to TRBD1. V lost 4 bases and J lost 10; bases outside the gene matches: 10. CDR1 and CDR2 (germline): GTSNPN, SVGIG (reference sequence). CDR3 size: 14 residues. The CDR3 coding sequence is TGTGCCTGGACCACCGGGACAGGGGACGGCGAGCAGTTCTTC. This encodes CAWTTGTGDGEQFF.

This clone occurred once. The chain has TRBV27 and TRBJ2-5, with 12 positions matching TRBD2. CDR3 size: 13 residues. The trim removed 5 bases at V and 8 bases at J, leaving 3 bases unmatched. The V gene's germline CDR1 is MNHEY and CDR2 SMNVEV (reference sequence). The CDR3 DNA is TGTGCCAGCAGTCTAGCGGGAGGGGGAACCCAGTACTTC. Translation gives CASSLAGGGTQYF.

This chain uses TRBV5-4 with TRBJ2-2, with TRBD2 matching over 8 bases. CDR3 length: 17 amino acids. V lost 1 base and J lost 5; bases outside the gene matches: 10. The germline V gene encodes CDR1 SGHNT and CDR2 YYREEE (reference sequence). CDR3 region: CASSLSSLAEGTGELFF. CDR3 sequence (DNA): TGTGCCAGCAGCTTGTCCTCACTAGCGGAGGGGACCGGGGAGCTGTTTTTT.